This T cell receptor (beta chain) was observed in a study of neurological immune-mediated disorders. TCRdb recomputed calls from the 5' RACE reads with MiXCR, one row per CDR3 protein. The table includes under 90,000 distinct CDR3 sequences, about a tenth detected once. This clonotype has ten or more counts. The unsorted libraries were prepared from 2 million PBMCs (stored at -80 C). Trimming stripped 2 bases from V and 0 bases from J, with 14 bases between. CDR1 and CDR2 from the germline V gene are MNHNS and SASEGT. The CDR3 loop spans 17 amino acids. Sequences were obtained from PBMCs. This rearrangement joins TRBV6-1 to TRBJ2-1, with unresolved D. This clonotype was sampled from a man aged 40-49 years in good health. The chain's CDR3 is CASSESPIIFSYNEQFF. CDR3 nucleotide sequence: TGTGCCAGCAGTGAATCCCCTATAATTTTCTCCTACAATGAGCAGTTCTTC.